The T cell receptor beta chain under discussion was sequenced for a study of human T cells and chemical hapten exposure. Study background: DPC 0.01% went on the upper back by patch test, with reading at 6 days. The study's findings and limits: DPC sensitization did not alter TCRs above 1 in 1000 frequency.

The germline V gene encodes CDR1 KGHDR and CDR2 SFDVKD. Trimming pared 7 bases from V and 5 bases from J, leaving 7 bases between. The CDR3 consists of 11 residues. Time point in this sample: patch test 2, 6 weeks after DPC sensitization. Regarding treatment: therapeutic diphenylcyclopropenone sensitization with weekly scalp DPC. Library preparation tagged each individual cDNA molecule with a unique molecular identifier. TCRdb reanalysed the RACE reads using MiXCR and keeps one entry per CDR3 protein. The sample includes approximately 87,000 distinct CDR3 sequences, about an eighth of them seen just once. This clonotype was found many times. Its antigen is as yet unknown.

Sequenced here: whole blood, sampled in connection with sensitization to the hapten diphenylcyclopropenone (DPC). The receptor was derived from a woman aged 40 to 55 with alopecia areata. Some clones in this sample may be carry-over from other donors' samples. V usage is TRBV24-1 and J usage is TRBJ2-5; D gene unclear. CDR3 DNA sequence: TGTGCCACCAGCGGAGAGGAGACCCAGTACTTC. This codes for CATSGEETQYF.